This T cell receptor beta chain was identified during a study of blood T cell repertoires in COVID-19. Overall study context: COVID-19 samples from acute and convalescent phases originated in the United States, Italy and Spain. The analysed material was cDNA or gDNA that came from T cells, B-cell-depleted T cells, or PBMCs.

Original analysis: Reference gene primer amplification in the assay estimated nucleated cell counts. The data were produced by immunoSEQ multiplex PCR, yet TCRdb's version contains in-frame clones alone and is incomplete. V and J calls and clone size are those listed in that table; D and trimming were worked out from the DNA. This table holds about 180,000 clones, around 79% found once. This clone was detected once. The sample taken for sequencing was peripheral blood. This TCR derives from a woman aged 70-85 years with acute or convalescent COVID-19.

The CDR3: CASSHRENTEAFF. The DNA of the CDR3 is TGTGCCAGCAGTCACAGGGAGAACACTGAAGCTTTCTTT. The V and J genes are TRBV6-5 and TRBJ1-1; a weak D match, TRBD1 (6 bases). Between the trimmed V and J ends, which lost 5 bases and 1 base, there was a span of 8 bases. The CDR3 contains 13 residues. Germline values: CDR1 MNHEY, CDR2 SVGAGI.